This T cell receptor beta chain came from a study of HIV-infected patients and healthy controls (dated by TCRdb to 2013 to 2014). A note on the overall study: After three months of therapy, CD4 counts in about 85% of the 16 patients increased to a modest but significant degree while remaining below normal ranges. The study asked whether deep sequencing of the TCR repertoire from small blood samples of HIV patients could detect immune perturbation and reconstitution. No consistent shift in CD8 counts was seen during early therapy, whereas a slight rise was seen in the CD4:CD8 ratio. An undetectable viral load was attained by 11 of 16 patients by the second bleed and by all patients after a further year of therapy. Patients exhibited no overall T-cell lymphocytopenia, and total CDR3 counts per chain were not significantly different from those of controls. Overall study outcomes, separate from this receptor: A major limit on how widely the findings apply, in the view of the authors, was that only sixteen HIV-infected individuals were processed. Rare events from HIV-infected data received too much weight under size-matching, and comparisons were complicated by unequal numbers of distinct sequences between patients and controls. During therapy, a significant decrease in frequency was seen for HIV-associated CDR3s, whereas no significant change was found for CMV-associated CDR3s, although most of them became more frequent. Compared with untreated HIV+ repertoires, healthy control repertoires had roughly threefold more distinct CDR3s and a higher Shannon diversity. Alpha-chain CDR3s from MAIT cells occurred at high frequency in healthy controls but were severely depleted in HIV+ repertoires. More CDR3s were shared between individuals among healthy controls than among HIV+ patients, as measured by Jaccard index and by the count of highly shared sequences. Oligoclonality may be reflected in the significantly higher mean Gini indices of HIV-infected repertoires compared with controls. The therapy captured by the treated samples lasted only around 3 months, arguably too short a period to observe immune reconstitution given low adult thymic output. Using whole blood restricted sequencing depth and prevented separating the dynamics of distinct T-cell subpopulations. Size-matched repertoire data did not replicate the apparent post-therapy recovery of the Gini index in HIV-infected patients. The observed differences in diversity were not explained by the slight differences in age and sex profiles between the study cohorts. Donor HLA types were not determined in the study. Eight alpha and eight beta V genes showed significantly different mean usage between HIV-infected patients and controls. Alpha-beta chain pairing was not determined in the samples.

Using SuperScript III with primers targeting the alpha and beta constant regions, 400 to 550 ng of RNA was reverse transcribed. Separate libraries for the alpha and beta chains were generated through chain-specific third strand synthesis that incorporated multiplexing indices. In the protocol, all rearrangements within a chain were amplified with a single primer pair so that primer bias was avoided, and molecular barcodes were added to each cDNA molecule. Purified cDNA was ligated with T4 RNA Ligase 1 onto a 5' RACE adapter bearing a random hexamer and the SP2 sequencing primer site. With slow temperature ramps used to favor optimal annealing, second strand synthesis was primed from the SP2 site with Phusion polymerase. Each molecule's 12-nucleotide barcode consisted of two random hexamer sequences, both added before amplification and joined together. A short first PCR added P5 and P7 adapter elements plus a second index, followed by a roughly 25-cycle amplification PCR with P5s and P7 primers. Libraries received 27 PCR cycles in total, were quantified on a Qubit, sized on a Bioanalyzer, and diluted to 3 to 4.5 nM. Sequencing of the normalized libraries was performed on an Illumina MiSeq with 2 x 250 paired-end kits. Reverse transcription reactions underwent purification over MinElute columns, with elution into 10 ul Tris-Cl. Adapter ligations ran for over 20 hours at 16 degrees C and were afterwards cleaned with AMPure XP beads at a 1:1 ratio. In the paper's pipeline: Demultiplexed FASTQ files were processed with a modified Decombinator that output V, J, insert and barcode information. Sequences sharing a barcode but differing from the dominant sequence were discarded as errors, and barcodes clustered at Levenshtein distance 3 were counted to estimate original cDNA molecules. For downstream analyses, the R packages ineq, vegan, igraph and RCytoscape were used, along with IMGT nomenclature and CDR3 definitions. To avoid skew from clonal expansion, each TCR was counted once, and V gene usage was computed over distinct sequences. Similarity networks connected unique CDR3 amino acid sequences within a donor whenever two sequences differed by a single Levenshtein edit. The authors compiled published HIV-specific CDR3s (approximately 86 alpha, 650 to 800 beta) and CMV-specific CDR3s (approximately 13 alpha, a few hundred beta) and searched for them in the repertoires. It was shown by random subsampling to size-matched repertoires that the decreased diversity of patients was not caused by their lower sequence numbers. TCRdb itself trimmed the public reads at Q25 with fastp, ran MiXCR and retained productive beta chains. Records with the same CDR3 protein are collapsed into one entry carrying the most frequent genes and DNA. What appears here as the V and J calls and clone size reflects TCRdb's work, not the paper's. Present in this sample are thousands of distinct CDR3 sequences, about 9% of which were seen just once. The top ten clonotypes cover about 22% of the sample.

The junction shows trimming of 1 base on V and 10 bases on J, plus 10 bases between the germline ends. CDR3 length: 12 amino acids, cysteine to phenylalanine. The entry retains the CDR3 DNA only, 36 bases that are in frame from base 1. After antiretroviral therapy began, follow-up blood was collected from HIV-infected patients roughly three months, about 14 weeks, later. Whole blood was used without cell fractionation, so all unsorted peripheral T cells were reflected in the repertoire. For RNA extraction, 2.5 to 3 ml of peripheral blood was drawn into Tempus tubes. Patients were deemed ineligible for enrollment if they had febrile or AIDS-related illness, tumors, hepatitis B or C coinfection, immunomodulatory therapy, recent vaccination or treatment interruptions. Residual genomic DNA was removed with the TURBO-DNase kit and globin mRNA was depleted with GLOBINclear. This clonotype was detected many times. It has no known antigen specificity. The sample holds no much larger clone one base away, and base qualities are not on file.

The TCR originated in an adult with HIV infection. The starting material was blood, obtained during antiretroviral therapy. The V gene is TRBV12-3 or TRBV12-4 and the J gene is TRBJ1-2; the D gene remains uncertain. The nucleotides are TGTGCCAGCAGTTTAGGGCTGGGAGCCTACACCTTC. Its translation reads: CASSLGLGAYTF.